This T cell receptor (beta chain) originates from a study of blood T cell repertoires in COVID-19. In the study overall: Acute-phase and convalescent COVID-19 samples originated in the United States, Italy and Spain. T cells, B-cell-depleted T cells, or PBMCs provided the cDNA or gDNA that served as material.

Authors' processing steps: Nucleated cell counts were estimated from reference gene primer amplification. The method was immunoSEQ multiplex PCR; TCRdb's version includes in-frame clones alone and lacks a portion of them. From that table come the V and J calls and clone size; the DNA was used to work out D and trimming. The sample has some 350,000 clones; roughly nine tenths are singletons. This CDR3 has 16 residues. V was pared by 4 bases and J by 10 bases, with 11 bases of the junction left unmatched. Germline values: CDR1 LGHDT, CDR2 YNNKEL (reference sequence). This clone was counted a single time.

The source material was peripheral blood. This sequence was found in a woman in her thirties with COVID-19, enrolled during active disease. The V gene is TRBV3-1 (or the pseudogene TRBV3-2), the J gene TRBJ1-6, with 9 bases aligning to TRBD1. The CDR3 bases are TGTGCCAGCAGCCCTTTGCCGGGGACAGGGTTGTCACCCCTCCACTTT. Its protein product is CASSPLPGTGLSPLHF.